This T cell receptor (beta chain) was profiled in a study of blood T cell repertoires in COVID-19. Looking at the study overall: COVID-19 samples from acute and convalescent phases originated in the United States, Italy and Spain. Sources were T cells, B-cell-depleted T cells, or PBMCs; the material itself was cDNA or gDNA.

The CDR3 is 13 residues long. The germline V gene encodes CDR1 SGHTS and CDR2 YDEGEE. V lost 2 bases and J 6 bases, leaving 11 bases between the germline ends. Per the study methods: Researchers report that nucleated cell counts were estimated from reference gene primer amplification. Using immunoSEQ multiplex PCR, the repertoire was profiled, and TCRdb retains in-frame clones only, with some absent. V and J calls and clone size are those listed in that table; D and trimming were worked out from the DNA. The sample has around 250,000 clones, 86% seen once. The chain uses TRBV5-8 and TRBJ1-2, with a tentative D call TRBD1 (5 bases). The origin of this receptor is a man aged 30-40 years who had recovered from COVID-19. Sequencing input: peripheral blood. The CDR3 nucleotides read TGTGCCAGCAGCTTCGAGACAGAAGATGGCTACACCTTC. It codes for CASSFETEDGYTF.